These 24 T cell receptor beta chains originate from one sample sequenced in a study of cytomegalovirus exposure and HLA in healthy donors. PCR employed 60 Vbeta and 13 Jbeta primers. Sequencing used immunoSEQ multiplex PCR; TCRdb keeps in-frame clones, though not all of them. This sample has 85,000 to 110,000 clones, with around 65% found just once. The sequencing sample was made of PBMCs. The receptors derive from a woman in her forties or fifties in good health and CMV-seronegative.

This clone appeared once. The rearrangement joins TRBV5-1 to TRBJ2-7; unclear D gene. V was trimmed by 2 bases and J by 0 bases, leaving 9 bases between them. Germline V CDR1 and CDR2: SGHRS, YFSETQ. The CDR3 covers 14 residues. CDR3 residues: CASSFSPSSYEQYF. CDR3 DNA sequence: TGCGCCAGCAGCTTTTCTCCTAGCTCCTACGAGCAGTACTTC. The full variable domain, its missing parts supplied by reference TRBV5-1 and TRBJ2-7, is KAGVTQTPRYLIKTRGQQVTLSCSPISGHRSVSWYQQTPGQGLQFLFEYFSETQRNKGNFPGRFSGRQFSNSRSEMNVSTLELGDSALYLCASSFSPSSYEQYFGPGTRLTVT.

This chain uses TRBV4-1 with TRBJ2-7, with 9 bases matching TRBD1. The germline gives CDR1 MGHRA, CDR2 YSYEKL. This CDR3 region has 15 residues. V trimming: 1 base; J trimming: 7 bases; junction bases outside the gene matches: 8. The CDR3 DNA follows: TGCGCCAGCAGCCAAGGGGACAGGGTCCTGTTGGAGCAGTACTTC. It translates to CASSQGDRVLLEQYF.

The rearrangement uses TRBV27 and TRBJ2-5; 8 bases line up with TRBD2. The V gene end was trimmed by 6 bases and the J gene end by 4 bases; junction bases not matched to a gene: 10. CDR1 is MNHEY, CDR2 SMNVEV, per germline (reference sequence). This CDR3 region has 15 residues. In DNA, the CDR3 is TGTGCCAGCAGCGGCGGGAGGATGTTAGGAGAGACCCAGTACTTC. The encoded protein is CASSGGRMLGETQYF.

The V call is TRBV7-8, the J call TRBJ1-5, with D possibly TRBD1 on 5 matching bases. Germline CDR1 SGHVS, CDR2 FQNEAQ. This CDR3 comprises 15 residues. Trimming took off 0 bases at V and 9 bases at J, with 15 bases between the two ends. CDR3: CASSLAPGSGWPQHF. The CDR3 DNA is TGTGCCAGCAGCTTAGCCCCAGGGTCCGGGTGGCCCCAGCATTTT.

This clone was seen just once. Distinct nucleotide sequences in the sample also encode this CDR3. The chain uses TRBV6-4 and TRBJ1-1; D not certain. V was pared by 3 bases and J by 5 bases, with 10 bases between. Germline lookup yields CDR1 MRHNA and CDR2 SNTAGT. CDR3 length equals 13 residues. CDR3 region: CASSEQRATEAFF. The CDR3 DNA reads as TGTGCCAGCAGTGAGCAGAGGGCTACTGAAGCTTTCTTT.

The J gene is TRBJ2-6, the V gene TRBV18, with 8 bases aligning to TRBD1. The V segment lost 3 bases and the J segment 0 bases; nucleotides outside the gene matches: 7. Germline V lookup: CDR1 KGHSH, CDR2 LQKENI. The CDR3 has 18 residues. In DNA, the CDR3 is TGTGCCAGCTCACCGTTGACAGGGGACGGCTCTGGGGCCAACGTCCTGACTTTC. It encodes CASSPLTGDGSGANVLTF.

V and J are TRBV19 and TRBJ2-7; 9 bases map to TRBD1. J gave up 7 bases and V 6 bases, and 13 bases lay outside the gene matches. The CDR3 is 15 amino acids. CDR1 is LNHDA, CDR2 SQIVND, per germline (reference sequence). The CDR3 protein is CASRARQGEAREQYF. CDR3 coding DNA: TGTGCCAGTAGGGCCCGACAGGGGGAGGCTCGTGAGCAGTACTTC.

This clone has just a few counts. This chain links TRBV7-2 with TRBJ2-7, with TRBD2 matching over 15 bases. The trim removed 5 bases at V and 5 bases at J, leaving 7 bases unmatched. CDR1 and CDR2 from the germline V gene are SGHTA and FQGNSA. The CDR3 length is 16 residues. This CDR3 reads CASSQGLAGGENEQYF. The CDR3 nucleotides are TGTGCCAGCAGCCAGGGACTAGCGGGAGGAGAGAACGAGCAGTACTTC.

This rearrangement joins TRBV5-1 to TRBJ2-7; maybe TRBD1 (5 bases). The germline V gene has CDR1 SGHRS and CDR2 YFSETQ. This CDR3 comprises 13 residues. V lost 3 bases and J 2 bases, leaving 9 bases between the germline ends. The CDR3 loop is CASSYWGAYEQYF. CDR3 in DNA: TGCGCCAGCAGCTATTGGGGCGCCTACGAGCAGTACTTC.

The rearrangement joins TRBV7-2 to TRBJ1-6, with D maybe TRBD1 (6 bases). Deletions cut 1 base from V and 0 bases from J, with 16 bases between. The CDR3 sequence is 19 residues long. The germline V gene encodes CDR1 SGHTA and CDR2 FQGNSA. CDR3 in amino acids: CASSLGQVPRSSYNSPLHF. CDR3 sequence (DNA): TGTGCCAGCAGCTTAGGACAGGTCCCCCGAAGCTCCTATAATTCACCCCTCCACTTT.

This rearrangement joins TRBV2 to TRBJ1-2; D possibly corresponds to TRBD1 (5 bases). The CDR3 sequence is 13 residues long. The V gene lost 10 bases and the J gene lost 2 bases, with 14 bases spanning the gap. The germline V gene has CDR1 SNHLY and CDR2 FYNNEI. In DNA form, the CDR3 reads TGTGCCACCCCGGACACAAGAAACTATGGCTACACCTTC. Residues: CATPDTRNYGYTF.

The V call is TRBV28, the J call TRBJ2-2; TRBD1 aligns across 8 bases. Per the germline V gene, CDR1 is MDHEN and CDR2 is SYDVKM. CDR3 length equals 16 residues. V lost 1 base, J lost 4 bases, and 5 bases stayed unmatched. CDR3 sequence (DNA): TGTGCCAGCAGTTTATTTCAGGGGGCGAGCACCGGGGAGCTGTTTTTT. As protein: CASSLFQGASTGELFF.

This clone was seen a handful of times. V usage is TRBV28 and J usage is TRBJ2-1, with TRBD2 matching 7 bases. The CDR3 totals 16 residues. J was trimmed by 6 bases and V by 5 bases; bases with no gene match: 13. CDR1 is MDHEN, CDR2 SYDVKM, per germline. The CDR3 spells CASSPVAGESGNEQFF. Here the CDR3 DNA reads TGTGCCAGCAGTCCAGTGGCGGGAGAATCGGGCAATGAGCAGTTCTTC.

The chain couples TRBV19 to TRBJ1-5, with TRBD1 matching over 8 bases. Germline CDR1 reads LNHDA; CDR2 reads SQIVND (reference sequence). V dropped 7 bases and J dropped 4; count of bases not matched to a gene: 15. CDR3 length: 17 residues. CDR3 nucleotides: TGTGCCAGTACTTTTGGACAGGGATCGGGAGTTAATCAGCCCCAGCATTTT. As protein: CASTFGQGSGVNQPQHF.

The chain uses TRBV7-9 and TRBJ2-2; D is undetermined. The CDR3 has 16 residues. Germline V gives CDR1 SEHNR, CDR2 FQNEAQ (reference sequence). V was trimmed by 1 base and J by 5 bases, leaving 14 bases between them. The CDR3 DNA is TGTGCCAGCAGCTTAGTAGCCTCTAGGTTGACCGGGGAGCTGTTTTTT. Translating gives CASSLVASRLTGELFF.

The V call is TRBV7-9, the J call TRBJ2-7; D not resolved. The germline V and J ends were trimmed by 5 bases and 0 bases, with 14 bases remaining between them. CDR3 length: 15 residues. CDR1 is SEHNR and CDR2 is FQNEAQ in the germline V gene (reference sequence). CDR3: CASSPDFYSSYEQYF. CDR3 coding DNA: TGTGCCAGCAGCCCCGATTTTTACAGCTCCTACGAGCAGTACTTC.

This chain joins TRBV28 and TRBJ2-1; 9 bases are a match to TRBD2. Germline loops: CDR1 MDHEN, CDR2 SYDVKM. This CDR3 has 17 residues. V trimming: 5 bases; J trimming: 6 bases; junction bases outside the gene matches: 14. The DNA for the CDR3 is TGTGCCAGCAGTAGTATAGACTTACTAGCGGGCGGCAATGAGCAGTTCTTC. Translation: CASSSIDLLAGGNEQFF.

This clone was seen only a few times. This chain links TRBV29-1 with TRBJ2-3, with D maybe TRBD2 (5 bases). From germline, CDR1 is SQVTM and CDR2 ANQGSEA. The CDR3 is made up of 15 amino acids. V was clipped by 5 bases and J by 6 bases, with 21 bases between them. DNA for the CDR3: TGCAGCGTTACCCCAGCGGTGAGGCGAGGGGATACGCAGTATTTT. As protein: CSVTPAVRRGDTQYF.

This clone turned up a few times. CDR3 in DNA: TGTGCCATCAGTAATCGGGAGGGAACCAAAAACATTCAGTACTTC. Amino acids: CAISNREGTKNIQYF. This chain connects TRBV10-3 to TRBJ2-4; 8 bases agree with TRBD2. Germline CDR1 reads ENHRY; CDR2 reads SYGVKD. This CDR3 contains 15 residues. Trimming removed 5 bases from V and 2 bases from J; junction bases left unmatched: 5.

Here the CDR3 reads CATSRGGVEETQYF. CDR3 nucleotides: TGTGCCACCAGCAGGGGAGGGGTGGAAGAGACCCAGTACTTC. The chain combines TRBV15 with TRBJ2-5, with 7 nucleotides matching TRBD2. V lost 3 bases to trimming and J lost 3 bases; unmatched junction nucleotides: 4. The CDR3 is 14 amino acids. Germline V gene lookup returns CDR1 LNHNV and CDR2 YYDKDF (reference sequence).

DNA for the CDR3: TGCGCCAGCAGCCAAAGGGGGTCGAACGAGCAGTACTTC. Encoded protein: CASSQRGSNEQYF. The chain has TRBV4-3 and TRBJ2-7; a possible D gene is TRBD1 (6 bases). In germline, CDR1 is LGHNA, CDR2 YSLEER. V lost 2 bases, J lost 5 bases, and 10 bases lay in between. The CDR3 has 13 amino acids.

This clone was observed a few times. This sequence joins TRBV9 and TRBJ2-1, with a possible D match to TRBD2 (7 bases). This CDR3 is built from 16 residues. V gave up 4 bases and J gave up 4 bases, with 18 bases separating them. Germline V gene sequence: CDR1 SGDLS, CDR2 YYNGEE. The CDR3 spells CASSLRGGREYNEQFF. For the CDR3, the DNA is TGTGCCAGCAGCCTACGAGGGGGGAGGGAGTACAATGAGCAGTTCTTC.

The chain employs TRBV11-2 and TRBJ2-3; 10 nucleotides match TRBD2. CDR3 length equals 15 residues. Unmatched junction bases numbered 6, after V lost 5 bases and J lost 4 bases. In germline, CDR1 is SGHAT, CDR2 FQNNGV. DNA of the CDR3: TGTGCCAGCAGCCCCCTAGCGGGAGTATCAGATACGCAGTATTTT. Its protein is CASSPLAGVSDTQYF.

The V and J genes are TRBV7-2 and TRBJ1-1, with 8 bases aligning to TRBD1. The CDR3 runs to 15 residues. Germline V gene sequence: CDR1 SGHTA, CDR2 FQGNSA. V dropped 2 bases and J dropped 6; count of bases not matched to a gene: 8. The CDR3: CASSLSRGPVSEAFF. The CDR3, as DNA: TGTGCCAGCAGCTTATCCAGGGGGCCTGTCTCTGAAGCTTTCTTT.